This entry describes one T cell receptor beta chain. The antigen is undetermined. PCR amplification relied on 60 Vbeta primers (plus 13 Jbeta primers). Profiled with immunoSEQ multiplex PCR; TCRdb holds only in-frame clones, not every one. The sample consists of about 190,000 clones, 75% to 85% of them appearing once. This entry belongs to a study of cytomegalovirus exposure and HLA in healthy donors. The wider study: In an early release, HLA-typed donors contributed 80 million to 95 million unique TCR sequences. Among the approximately 400 donors who were genotyped, roughly 85% fell in the genetic ancestry cluster that is associated with self-reported Caucasian donors.

Study results and caveats: High sensitivity and specificity were reportedly achieved when the classifier diagnosed cytomegalovirus status. The listing of 150 to 200 TCR beta chains classed them as cytomegalovirus-associated.

With 7 bases clipped from V and 1 base from J, the junction kept 6 bases outside the gene matches. In germline, CDR1 is SQVTM, CDR2 ANQGSEA. CDR3 length: 14 residues. The chain carries TRBV29-1 and TRBJ1-1; 10 bases agree with TRBD1. The TCR originated in a woman between 18 and 30 years old in good health and CMV-seronegative. Input material: PBMCs. CDR3 amino acids: CSADRDRGNTEAFF. Here the CDR3 DNA reads TGCAGCGCGGACCGGGACAGGGGGAACACTGAAGCTTTCTTT. Full variable domain (missing parts from reference TRBV29-1 and TRBJ1-1): SAVISQKPSRDICQRGTSLTIQCQVDSQVTMMFWYRQQPGQSLTLIATANQGSEATYESGFVIDKFPISRPNLTFSTLTVSNMSPEDSSIYLCSADRDRGNTEAFFGQGTRLTVV.